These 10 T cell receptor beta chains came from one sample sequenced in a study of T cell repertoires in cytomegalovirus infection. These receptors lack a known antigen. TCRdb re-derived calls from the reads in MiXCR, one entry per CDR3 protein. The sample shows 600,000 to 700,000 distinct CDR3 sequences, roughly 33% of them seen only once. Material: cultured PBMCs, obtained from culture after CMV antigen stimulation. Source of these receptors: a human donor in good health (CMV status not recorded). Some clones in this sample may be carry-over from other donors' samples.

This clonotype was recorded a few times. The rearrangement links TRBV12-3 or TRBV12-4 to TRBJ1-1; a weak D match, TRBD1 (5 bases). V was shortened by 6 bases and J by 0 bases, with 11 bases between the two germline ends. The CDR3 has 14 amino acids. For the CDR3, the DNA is TGTGCCAGCAGCGCCGTGACAGTGAACACTGAAGCTTTCTTT. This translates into CASSAVTVNTEAFF.

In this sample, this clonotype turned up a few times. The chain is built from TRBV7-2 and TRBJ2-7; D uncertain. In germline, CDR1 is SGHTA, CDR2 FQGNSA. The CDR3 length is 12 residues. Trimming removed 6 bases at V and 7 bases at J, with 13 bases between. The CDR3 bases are TGTGCCAGCAGACCCCTGGTAGGGGAGCAGTACTTC. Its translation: CASRPLVGEQYF.

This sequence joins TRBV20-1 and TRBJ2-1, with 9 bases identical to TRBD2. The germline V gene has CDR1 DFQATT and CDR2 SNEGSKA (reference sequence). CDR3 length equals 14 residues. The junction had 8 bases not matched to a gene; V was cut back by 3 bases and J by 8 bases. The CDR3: CSASQSGRRYEQFF. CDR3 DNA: TGCAGTGCTAGCCAGAGCGGGAGGAGATATGAGCAGTTCTTC.

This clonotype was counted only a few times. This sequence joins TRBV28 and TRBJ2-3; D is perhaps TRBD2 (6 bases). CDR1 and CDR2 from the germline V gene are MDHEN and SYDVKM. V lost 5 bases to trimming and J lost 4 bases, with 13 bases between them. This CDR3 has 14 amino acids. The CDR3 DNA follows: TGTGCCAGCAGTCCCCGACTAGGGGCAGATACGCAGTATTTT. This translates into CASSPRLGADTQYF.

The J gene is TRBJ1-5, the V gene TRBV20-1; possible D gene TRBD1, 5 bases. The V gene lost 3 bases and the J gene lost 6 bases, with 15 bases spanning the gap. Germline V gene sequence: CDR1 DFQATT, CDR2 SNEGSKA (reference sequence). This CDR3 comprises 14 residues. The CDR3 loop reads CSARIWGVGQPQHF. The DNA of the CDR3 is TGCAGTGCTAGGATATGGGGGGTCGGTCAGCCCCAGCATTTT.

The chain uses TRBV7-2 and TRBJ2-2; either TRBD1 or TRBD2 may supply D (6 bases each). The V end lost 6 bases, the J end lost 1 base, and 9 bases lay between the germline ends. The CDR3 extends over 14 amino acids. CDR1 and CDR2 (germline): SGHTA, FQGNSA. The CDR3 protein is CASRKGGNTGELFF. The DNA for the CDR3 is TGTGCCAGCAGAAAGGGGGGGAACACCGGGGAGCTGTTTTTT.

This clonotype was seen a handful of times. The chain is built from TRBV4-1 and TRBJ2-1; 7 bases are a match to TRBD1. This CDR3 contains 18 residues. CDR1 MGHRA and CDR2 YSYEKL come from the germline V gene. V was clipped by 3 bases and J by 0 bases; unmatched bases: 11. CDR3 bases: TGCGCCAGCAGCCACACCGGGACAGAAATATTCTCCTACAATGAGCAGTTCTTC. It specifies CASSHTGTEIFSYNEQFF.

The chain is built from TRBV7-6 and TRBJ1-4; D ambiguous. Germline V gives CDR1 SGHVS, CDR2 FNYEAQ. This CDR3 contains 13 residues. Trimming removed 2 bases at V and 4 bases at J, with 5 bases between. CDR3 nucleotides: TGTGCCAGCAGCTTATTATATAATGAAAAACTGTTTTTT. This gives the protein CASSLLYNEKLFF.

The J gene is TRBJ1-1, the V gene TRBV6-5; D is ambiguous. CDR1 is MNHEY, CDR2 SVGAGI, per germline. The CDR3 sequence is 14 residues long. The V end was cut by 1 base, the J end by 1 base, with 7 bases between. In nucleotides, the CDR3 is TGTGCCAGCAGTTACTATACAGAGAACACTGAAGCTTTCTTT. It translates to CASSYYTENTEAFF.

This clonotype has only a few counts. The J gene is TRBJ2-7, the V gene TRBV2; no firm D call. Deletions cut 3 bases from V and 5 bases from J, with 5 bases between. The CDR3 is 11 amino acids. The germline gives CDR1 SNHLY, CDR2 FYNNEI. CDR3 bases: TGTGCCAGCAGTGAGGTACACGAGCAGTACTTC. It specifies CASSEVHEQYF.